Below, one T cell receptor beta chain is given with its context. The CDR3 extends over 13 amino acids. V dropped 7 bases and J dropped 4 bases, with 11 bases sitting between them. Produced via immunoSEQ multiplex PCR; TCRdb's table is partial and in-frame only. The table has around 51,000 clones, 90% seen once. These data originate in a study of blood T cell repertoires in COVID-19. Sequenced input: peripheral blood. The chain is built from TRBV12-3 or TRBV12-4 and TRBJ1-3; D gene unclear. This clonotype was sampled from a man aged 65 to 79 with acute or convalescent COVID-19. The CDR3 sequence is CASTDTIGNTIYF. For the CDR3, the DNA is TGTGCCAGCACCGACACAATCGGAAACACCATATATTTT.